Following are 17 T cell receptor beta chains from one sample sequenced in a study of blood T cells in healthy people across ages. Sample-barcoded 5' priming and a J-beta primer mix drove a second PCR of about 6 to 12 cycles. TCRdb recomputed calls from the 5' RACE reads with MiXCR, one row per CDR3 protein. The sample records 800,000 to 1,000,000 distinct CDR3 sequences, roughly 43% being singletons. The sample consisted of blood. All receptors come from a man aged 30 to 45 in good health.

This clonotype came up a few times. The CDR3 DNA sequence: TGTGCCAGCAGTTTCGCAGGCCAAAACATTCAGTACTTC. It yields the protein CASSFAGQNIQYF. This chain joins TRBV6-2 or TRBV6-3 and TRBJ2-4; D remains ambiguous. CDR1 is MNHEY and CDR2 is SVGEGT in the germline V gene. V lost 4 bases, J lost 5 bases, and 9 bases lay in between. The CDR3 totals 13 residues.

The rearrangement links TRBV29-1 to TRBJ2-5; 7 bases align to TRBD1. The trim removed 3 bases at V and 4 bases at J, leaving 2 bases unmatched. The germline V gene has CDR1 SQVTM and CDR2 ANQGSEA. The CDR3 is made up of 12 amino acids. For the CDR3, the DNA is TGCAGCGTTGAGACAGGGTCAGAGACCCAGTACTTC. It specifies CSVETGSETQYF.

The rearrangement uses TRBV4-1 and TRBJ1-2; no reliable D call. This CDR3 has 15 residues. V lost 1 base to trimming and J lost 8 bases, with 17 bases between them. Germline values: CDR1 MGHRA, CDR2 YSYEKL. In nucleotides, the CDR3 is TGCGCCAGCAGCCAAGTGAGATTACACAGCGGGGGCTACACCTTC. Its protein product is CASSQVRLHSGGYTF.

V and J are TRBV25-1 and TRBJ1-5, with unresolved D. The ends were cut back, 3 bases at V and 4 bases at J, with 7 bases in the middle. Germline V gene sequence: CDR1 MGHDK, CDR2 SYGVNS. The CDR3 covers 13 residues. CDR3 sequence reads: CASSDGENQPQHF. The CDR3 coding sequence is TGTGCCAGCAGTGATGGCGAGAATCAGCCCCAGCATTTT.

This clonotype was counted a few times. The rearrangement joins TRBV7-9 to TRBJ1-2; 11 bases are a match to TRBD1. With V trimmed by 7 bases and J by 8 bases, 12 bases remained unmatched. Germline V lookup: CDR1 SEHNR, CDR2 FQNEAQ (reference sequence). This CDR3 is 15 amino acids long. CDR3 amino acids: CASTIQDRGREGYTF. The CDR3 DNA follows: TGTGCCAGCACCATTCAGGACAGGGGGCGCGAGGGCTACACCTTC.

This chain joins TRBV7-2 and TRBJ2-3; the D call may be TRBD1 or TRBD2 (5 bases each). The CDR3 runs 17 residues. Trimming pared 4 bases from V and 4 bases from J, leaving 21 bases between. Germline V gene data show CDR1 as SGHTA and CDR2 as FQGNSA. CDR3 sequence: CASSSRDLRARADTQYF. In DNA form, the CDR3 reads TGTGCCAGCAGCTCCAGGGATTTGCGGGCAAGGGCAGATACGCAGTATTTT.

In this sample, this clonotype turned up a few times. The chain has TRBV6-2 or TRBV6-3 and TRBJ2-1; D perhaps matches TRBD2 (5 bases). Looked up from germline, CDR1 is MNHEY and CDR2 is SVGEGT. Trimming cost V 4 bases and J 0 bases, with 13 bases left between them. The CDR3 consists of 16 residues. The chain's CDR3 is CASSSSGISSYNEQFF. CDR3 bases: TGTGCCAGCAGTTCTTCCGGGATTAGCTCCTACAATGAGCAGTTCTTC.

This chain links TRBV27 with TRBJ1-2, with a weak D call TRBD1 (5 bases). CDR1 MNHEY and CDR2 SMNVEV come from the germline V gene (reference sequence). This CDR3 comprises 14 residues. V was trimmed by 0 bases and J by 3 bases, leaving 8 bases between them. CDR3 residues: CASSLSNRYYGYTF. The CDR3 coding sequence is TGTGCCAGCAGTTTATCGAACAGGTACTATGGCTACACCTTC.

This clonotype was recorded a few times. V gene TRBV12-3 or TRBV12-4 combines with J gene TRBJ2-5, with D tentatively TRBD1 (5 bases). The CDR3 consists of 15 residues. Trimming left V 6 bases short and J 2 bases short, with 16 bases between. The CDR3 nucleotides read TGTGCCAGCAGATCAAGACAGAGGAGTCAAGAGACCCAGTACTTC. Its translation is CASRSRQRSQETQYF.

This chain connects TRBV5-1 to TRBJ2-7; D might be TRBD1 or TRBD2, each matching 5 bases. V gave up 5 bases and J gave up 4 bases, with 22 bases separating them. There are 16 residues in the CDR3. Per germline, CDR1 SGHRS and CDR2 YFSETQ. CDR3 sequence: CASSSRDPSHLYEQYF. CDR3 DNA sequence: TGCGCCAGCAGTTCCAGGGACCCCAGCCACCTATACGAGCAGTACTTC.

This chain joins TRBV4-2 and TRBJ2-2; perhaps TRBD1 as D (6 bases). Germline CDR1 is LGHNA and CDR2 is YNFKEQ. V lost 0 bases and J lost 5, with 13 bases in between. CDR3 size: 16 residues. The CDR3 protein is CASSQDGGLGTGELFF. The CDR3 nucleotides read TGTGCCAGCAGCCAAGATGGGGGCCTGGGGACCGGGGAGCTGTTTTTT.

This clonotype was seen at least ten times. The chain is built from TRBV28 and TRBJ1-5; maybe TRBD1 (6 bases). This CDR3 comprises 15 residues. V gave up 7 bases and J gave up 3 bases, with 16 bases separating them. Germline V lookup: CDR1 MDHEN, CDR2 SYDVKM. The CDR3 sequence: CASIRNRALNQPQHF. CDR3 sequence (DNA): TGTGCCAGCATTCGGAACAGGGCCCTCAATCAGCCCCAGCATTTT. Supplemented by reference TRBV28 and TRBJ1-5, the full variable domain reads DVKVTQSSRYLVKRTGEKVFLECVQDMDHENMFWYRQDPGLGLRLIYFSYDVKMKEKGDIPEGYSVSREKKERFSLILESASTNQTSMYLCASIRNRALNQPQHFGDGTRLSIL.

This chain joins TRBV30 and TRBJ2-3; D could derive from TRBD1 or TRBD2 (6 bases each). Germline values: CDR1 GTSNPN, CDR2 SVGIG (reference sequence). With 4 bases removed from V and 6 bases from J, the gap between germline ends came to 17 bases. This CDR3 comprises 14 residues. The CDR3 sequence is CAWNKRGVQDTQYF. The CDR3, as DNA: TGTGCCTGGAATAAAAGGGGGGTACAGGATACGCAGTATTTT. Full variable domain (missing parts from reference TRBV30 and TRBJ2-3): SQTIHQWPATLVQPVGSPLSLECTVEGTSNPNLYWYRQAAGRGLQLLFYSVGIGQISSEVPQNLSASRPQDRQFILSSKKLLLSDSGFYLCAWNKRGVQDTQYFGPGTRLTVL.

Only a few counts were recorded for this clonotype. J is TRBJ2-1 and V is TRBV28; 9 bases map to TRBD2. This CDR3 has 14 residues. The ends lost 6 bases at V and 8 bases at J; junction bases unmatched: 8. The germline gives CDR1 MDHEN, CDR2 SYDVKM. Here the CDR3 reads CASRAGGPSDEQFF. DNA for the CDR3: TGTGCCAGCAGGGCGGGGGGGCCGAGTGATGAGCAGTTCTTC.

V and J are TRBV29-1 and TRBJ2-1; the D is unclear. Trimming pared 6 bases from V and 9 bases from J, leaving 15 bases between. Germline V CDR1 and CDR2: SQVTM, ANQGSEA. The CDR3 length is 12 residues. The CDR3 sequence is CSVVEGMGEQFF. In DNA form, the CDR3 reads TGCAGCGTCGTGGAAGGGATGGGTGAGCAGTTCTTC.

This clonotype has just a few counts. In DNA, the CDR3 is TGTGCCAGCAGCCCACCGGGACTAGCGGGGGGGCGCGAGACCCAGTACTTC. This translates into CASSPPGLAGGRETQYF. The gene calls are TRBV7-2 and TRBJ2-7, with 16 bases lining up with TRBD2. Matching the DNA end better, TRBJ2-5 makes the J call doubtful. Germline CDR1 is SGHTA and CDR2 is FQGNSA. The length of the CDR3 is 17 residues.

The CDR3 region has the DNA TGTGCCAGCAGCCCAGGGCAGCACGTCTCCTACGAGCAGTACTTC. This sequence encodes CASSPGQHVSYEQYF. V and J are TRBV7-2 and TRBJ2-7; weak D call: TRBD1 (5 bases). Germline V gene data show CDR1 as SGHTA and CDR2 as FQGNSA. The germline V and J ends were trimmed by 5 bases and 0 bases, with 14 bases remaining between them. The CDR3 length is 15 residues.